This T cell receptor beta chain was found in a study of cytomegalovirus exposure and HLA in healthy donors. Study-wide context: One earlier analysis, a look at around 180 million T cells, found fewer than 140 million unique TCR beta sequences. Within the Caucasian-associated ancestry cluster were more than 75% of the roughly 380 genotyped donors. Notes on the study in general: In a later analysis, common viral pathogens appeared linked to several of the most significant clusters.

To note about this clone: The antigen is unknown.

CDR3 length: 16 residues. The ends were cut back, 8 bases at V and 7 bases at J, with 24 bases in the middle. Germline CDR1 is MNHNY and CDR2 is SVGAGI (reference sequence). This PCR relied on a set of 60 Vbeta primers and 13 Jbeta primers. The method was immunoSEQ multiplex PCR; TCRdb's version includes in-frame clones alone and lacks a portion of them. The sample shows around 120,000 clones, approximately 75% of them seen only once. The TCR comes from a woman aged 40 to 50 in good health and CMV-seropositive. This chain links TRBV6-6 with TRBJ1-5; TRBD1 might be the D (5 bases). Sequenced sample: PBMCs. CDR3 amino acids: CASLPRGQGTPQPQHF. The CDR3, as DNA: TGTGCCAGCCTCCCGCGGGGTCAGGGAACCCCACAGCCCCAGCATTTT.